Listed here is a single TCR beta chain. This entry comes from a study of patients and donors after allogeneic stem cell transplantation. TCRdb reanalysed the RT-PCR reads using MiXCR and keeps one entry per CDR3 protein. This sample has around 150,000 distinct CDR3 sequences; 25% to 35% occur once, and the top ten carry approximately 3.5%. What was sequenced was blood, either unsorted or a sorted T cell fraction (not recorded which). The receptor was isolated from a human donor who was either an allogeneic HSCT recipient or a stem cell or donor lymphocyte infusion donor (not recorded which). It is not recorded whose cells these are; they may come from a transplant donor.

The CDR3 DNA reads as TGTGCCAGCAGCTCCGGGACAGGGGCAGCAAGGAACACTGAAGCTTTCTTT. As protein: CASSSGTGAARNTEAFF. This chain connects TRBV6-5 to TRBJ1-1; 10 bases are shared with TRBD1. V was clipped by 6 bases and J by 1 base; unmatched bases: 11. CDR3 length: 17 residues. Germline V gene data show CDR1 as MNHEY and CDR2 as SVGAGI.